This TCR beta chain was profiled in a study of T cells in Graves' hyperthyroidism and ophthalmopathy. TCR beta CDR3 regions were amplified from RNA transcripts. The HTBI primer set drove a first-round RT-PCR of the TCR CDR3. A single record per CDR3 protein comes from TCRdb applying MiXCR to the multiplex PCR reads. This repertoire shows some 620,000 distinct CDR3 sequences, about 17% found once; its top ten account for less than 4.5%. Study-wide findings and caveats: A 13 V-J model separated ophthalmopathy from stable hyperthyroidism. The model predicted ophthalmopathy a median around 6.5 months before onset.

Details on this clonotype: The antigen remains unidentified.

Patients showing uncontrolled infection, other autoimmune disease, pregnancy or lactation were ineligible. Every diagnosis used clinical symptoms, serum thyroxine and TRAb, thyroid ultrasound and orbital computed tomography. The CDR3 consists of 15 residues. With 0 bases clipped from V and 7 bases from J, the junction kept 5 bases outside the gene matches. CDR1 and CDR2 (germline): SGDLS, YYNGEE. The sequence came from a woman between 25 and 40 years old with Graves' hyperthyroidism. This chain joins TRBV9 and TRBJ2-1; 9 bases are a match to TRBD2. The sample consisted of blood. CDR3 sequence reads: CASSVGSGSPNEQFF. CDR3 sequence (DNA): TGTGCCAGCAGCGTAGGTAGCGGGAGCCCAAATGAGCAGTTCTTC.